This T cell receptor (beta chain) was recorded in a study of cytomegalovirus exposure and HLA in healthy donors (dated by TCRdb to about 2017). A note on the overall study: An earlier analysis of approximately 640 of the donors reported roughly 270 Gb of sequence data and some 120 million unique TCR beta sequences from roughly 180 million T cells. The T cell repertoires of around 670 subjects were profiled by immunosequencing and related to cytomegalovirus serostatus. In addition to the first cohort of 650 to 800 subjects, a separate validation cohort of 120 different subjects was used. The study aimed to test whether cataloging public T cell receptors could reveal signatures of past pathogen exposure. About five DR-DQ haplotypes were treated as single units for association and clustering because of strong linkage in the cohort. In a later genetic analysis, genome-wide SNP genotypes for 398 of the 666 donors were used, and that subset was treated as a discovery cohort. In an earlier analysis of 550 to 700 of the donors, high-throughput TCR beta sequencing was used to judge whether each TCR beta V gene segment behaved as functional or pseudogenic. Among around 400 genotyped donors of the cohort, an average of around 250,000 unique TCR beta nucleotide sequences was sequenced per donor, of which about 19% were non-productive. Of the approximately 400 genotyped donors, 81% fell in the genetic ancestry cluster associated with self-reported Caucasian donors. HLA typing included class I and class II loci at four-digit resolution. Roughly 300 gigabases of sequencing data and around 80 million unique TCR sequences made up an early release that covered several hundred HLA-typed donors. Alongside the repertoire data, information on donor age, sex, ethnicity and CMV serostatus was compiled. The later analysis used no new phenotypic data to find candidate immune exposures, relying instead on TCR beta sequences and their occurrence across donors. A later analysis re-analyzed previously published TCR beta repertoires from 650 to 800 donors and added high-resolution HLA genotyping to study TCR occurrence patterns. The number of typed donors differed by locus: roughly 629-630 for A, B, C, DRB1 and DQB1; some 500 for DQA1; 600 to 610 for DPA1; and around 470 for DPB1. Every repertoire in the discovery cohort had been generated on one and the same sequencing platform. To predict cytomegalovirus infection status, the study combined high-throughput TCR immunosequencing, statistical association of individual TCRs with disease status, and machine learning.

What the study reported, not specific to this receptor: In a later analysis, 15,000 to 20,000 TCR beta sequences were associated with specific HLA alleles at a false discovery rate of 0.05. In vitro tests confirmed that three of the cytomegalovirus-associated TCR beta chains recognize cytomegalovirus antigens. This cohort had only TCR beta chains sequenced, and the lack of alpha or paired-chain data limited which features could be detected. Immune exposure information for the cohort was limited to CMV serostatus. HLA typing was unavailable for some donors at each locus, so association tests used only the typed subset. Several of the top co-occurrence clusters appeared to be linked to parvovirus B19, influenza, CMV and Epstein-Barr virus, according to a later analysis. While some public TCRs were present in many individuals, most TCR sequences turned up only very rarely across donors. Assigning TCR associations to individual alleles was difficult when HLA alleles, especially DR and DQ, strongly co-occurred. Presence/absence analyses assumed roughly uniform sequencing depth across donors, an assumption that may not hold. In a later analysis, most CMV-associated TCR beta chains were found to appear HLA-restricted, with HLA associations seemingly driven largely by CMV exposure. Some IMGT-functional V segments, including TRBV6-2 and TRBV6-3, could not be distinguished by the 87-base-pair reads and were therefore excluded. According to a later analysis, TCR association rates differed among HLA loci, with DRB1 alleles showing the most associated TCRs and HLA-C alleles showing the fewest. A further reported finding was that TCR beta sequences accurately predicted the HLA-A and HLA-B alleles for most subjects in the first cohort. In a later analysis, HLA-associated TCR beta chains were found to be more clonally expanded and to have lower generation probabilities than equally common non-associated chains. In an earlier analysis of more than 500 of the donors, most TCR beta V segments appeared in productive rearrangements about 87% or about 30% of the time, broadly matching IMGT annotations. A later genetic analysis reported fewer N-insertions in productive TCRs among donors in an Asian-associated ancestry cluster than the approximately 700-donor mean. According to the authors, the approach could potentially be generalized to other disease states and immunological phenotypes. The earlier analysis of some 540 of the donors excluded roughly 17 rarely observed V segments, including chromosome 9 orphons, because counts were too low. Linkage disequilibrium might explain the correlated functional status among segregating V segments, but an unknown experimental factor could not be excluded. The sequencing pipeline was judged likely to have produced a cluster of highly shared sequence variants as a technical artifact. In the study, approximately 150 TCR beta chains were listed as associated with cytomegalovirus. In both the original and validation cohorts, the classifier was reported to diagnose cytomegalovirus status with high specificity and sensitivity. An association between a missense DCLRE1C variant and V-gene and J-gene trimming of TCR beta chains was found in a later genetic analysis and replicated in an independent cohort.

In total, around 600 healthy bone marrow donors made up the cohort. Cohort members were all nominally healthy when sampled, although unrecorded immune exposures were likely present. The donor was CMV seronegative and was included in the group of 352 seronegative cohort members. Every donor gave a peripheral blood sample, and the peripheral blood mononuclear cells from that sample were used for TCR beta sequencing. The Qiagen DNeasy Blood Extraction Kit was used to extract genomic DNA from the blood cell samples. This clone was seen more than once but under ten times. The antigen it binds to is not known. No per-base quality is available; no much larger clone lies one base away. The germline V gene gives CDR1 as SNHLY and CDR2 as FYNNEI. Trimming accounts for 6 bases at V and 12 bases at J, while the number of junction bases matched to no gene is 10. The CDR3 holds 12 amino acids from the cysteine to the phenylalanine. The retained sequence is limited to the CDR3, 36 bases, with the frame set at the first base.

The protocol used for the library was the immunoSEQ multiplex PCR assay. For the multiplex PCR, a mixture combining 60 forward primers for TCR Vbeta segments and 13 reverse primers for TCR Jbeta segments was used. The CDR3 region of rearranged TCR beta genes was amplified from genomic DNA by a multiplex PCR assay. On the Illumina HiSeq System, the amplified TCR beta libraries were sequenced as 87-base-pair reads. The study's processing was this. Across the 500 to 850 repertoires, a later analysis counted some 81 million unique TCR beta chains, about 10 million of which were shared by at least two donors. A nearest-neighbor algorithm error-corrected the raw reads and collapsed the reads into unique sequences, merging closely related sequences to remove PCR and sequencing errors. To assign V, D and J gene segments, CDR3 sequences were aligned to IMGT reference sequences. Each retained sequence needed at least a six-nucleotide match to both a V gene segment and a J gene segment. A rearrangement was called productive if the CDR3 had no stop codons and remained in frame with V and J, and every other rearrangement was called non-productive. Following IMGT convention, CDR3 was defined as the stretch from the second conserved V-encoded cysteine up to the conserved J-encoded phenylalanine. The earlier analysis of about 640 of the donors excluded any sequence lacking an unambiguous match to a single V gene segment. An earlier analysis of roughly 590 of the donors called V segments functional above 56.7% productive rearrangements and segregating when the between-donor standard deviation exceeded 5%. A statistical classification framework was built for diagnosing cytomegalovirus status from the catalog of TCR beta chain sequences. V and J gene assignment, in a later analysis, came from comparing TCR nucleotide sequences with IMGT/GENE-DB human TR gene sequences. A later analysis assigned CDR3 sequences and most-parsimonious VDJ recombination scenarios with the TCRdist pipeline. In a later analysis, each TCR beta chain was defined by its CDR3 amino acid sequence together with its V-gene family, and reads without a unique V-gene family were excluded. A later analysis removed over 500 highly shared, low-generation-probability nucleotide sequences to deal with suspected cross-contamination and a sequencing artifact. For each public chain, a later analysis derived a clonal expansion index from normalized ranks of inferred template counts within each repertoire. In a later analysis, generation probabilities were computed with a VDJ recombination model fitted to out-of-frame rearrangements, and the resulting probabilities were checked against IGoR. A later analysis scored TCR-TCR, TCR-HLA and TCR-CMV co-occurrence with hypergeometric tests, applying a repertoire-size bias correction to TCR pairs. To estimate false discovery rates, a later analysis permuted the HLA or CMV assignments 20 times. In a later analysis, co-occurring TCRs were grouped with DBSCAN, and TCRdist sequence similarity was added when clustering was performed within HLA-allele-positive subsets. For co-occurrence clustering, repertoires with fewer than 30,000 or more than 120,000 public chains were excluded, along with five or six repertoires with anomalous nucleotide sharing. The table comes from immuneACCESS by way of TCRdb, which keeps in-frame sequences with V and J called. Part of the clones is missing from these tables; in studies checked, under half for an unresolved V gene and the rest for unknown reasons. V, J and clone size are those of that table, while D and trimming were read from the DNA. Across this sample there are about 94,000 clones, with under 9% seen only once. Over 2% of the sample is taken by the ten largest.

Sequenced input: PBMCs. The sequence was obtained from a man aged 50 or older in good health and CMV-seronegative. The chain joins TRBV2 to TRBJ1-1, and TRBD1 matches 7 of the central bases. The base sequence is TGTGCCAGCAGGGATACAGGGGAGAGGACTTTCTTT. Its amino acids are CASRDTGERTFF.